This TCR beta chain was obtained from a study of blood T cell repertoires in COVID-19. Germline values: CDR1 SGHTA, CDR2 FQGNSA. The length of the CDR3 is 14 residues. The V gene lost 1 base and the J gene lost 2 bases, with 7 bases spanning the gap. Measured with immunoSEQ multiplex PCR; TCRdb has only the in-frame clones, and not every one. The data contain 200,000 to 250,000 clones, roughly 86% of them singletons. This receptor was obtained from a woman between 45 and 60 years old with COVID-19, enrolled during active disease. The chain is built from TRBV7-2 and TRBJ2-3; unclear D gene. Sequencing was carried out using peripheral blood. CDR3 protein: CASSLVGNTDTQYF. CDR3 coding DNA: TGTGCCAGCAGCTTAGTTGGCAACACAGATACGCAGTATTTT.